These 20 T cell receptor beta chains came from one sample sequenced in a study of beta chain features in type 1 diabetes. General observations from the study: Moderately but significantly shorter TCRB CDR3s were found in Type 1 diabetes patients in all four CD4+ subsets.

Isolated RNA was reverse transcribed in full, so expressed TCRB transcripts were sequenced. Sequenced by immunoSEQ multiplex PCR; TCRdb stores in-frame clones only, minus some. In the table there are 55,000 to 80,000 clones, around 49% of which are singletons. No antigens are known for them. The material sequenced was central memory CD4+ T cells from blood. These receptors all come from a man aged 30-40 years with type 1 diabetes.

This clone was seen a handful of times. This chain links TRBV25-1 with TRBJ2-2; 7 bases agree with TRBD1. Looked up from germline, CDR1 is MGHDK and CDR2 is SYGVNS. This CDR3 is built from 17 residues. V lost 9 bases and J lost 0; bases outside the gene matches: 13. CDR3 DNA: TGTGCCAGTGGTGGACAGGCCCCCAATCCGAACACCGGGGAGCTGTTTTTT. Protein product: CASGGQAPNPNTGELFF.

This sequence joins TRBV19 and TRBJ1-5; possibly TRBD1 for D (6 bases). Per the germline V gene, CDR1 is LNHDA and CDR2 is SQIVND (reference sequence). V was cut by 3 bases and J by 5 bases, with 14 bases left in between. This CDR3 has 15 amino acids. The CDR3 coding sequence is TGTGCCAGTAGTATGGGCAGGGGTCAGTATCAGCCCCAGCATTTT. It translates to CASSMGRGQYQPQHF.

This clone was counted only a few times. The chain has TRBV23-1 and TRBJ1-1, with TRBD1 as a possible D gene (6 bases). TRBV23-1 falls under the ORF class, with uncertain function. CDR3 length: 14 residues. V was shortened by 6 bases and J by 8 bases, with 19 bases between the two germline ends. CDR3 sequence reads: CASRPGHCMYEAFF. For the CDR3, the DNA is TGCGCCAGCAGACCGGGACATTGTATGTACGAAGCTTTCTTT.

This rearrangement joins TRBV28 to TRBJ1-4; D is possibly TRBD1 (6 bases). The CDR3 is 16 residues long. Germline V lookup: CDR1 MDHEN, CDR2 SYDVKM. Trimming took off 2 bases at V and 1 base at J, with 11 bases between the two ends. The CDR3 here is CASSLTGKGTNEKLFF. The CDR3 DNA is TGTGCCAGCAGTTTAACAGGGAAGGGAACTAATGAAAAACTGTTTTTT.

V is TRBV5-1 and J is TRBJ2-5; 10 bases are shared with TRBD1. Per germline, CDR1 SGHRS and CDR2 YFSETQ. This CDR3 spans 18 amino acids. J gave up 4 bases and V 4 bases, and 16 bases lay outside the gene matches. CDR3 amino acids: CASSPRSSGTGAAETQYF. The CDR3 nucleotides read TGCGCCAGCAGCCCCCGAAGCTCCGGGACAGGGGCTGCAGAGACCCAGTACTTC. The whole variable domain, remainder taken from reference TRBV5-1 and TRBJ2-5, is KAGVTQTPRYLIKTRGQQVTLSCSPISGHRSVSWYQQTPGQGLQFLFEYFSETQRNKGNFPGRFSGRQFSNSRSEMNVSTLELGDSALYLCASSPRSSGTGAAETQYFGPGTRLLVL.

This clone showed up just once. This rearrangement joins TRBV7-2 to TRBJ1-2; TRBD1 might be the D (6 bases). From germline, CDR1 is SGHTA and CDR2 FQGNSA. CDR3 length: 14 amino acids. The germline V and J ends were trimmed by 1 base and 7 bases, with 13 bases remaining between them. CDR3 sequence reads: CASSLGFRGGGYTF. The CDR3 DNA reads TGTGCCAGCAGCTTAGGGTTTAGGGGGGGTGGCTACACCTTC.

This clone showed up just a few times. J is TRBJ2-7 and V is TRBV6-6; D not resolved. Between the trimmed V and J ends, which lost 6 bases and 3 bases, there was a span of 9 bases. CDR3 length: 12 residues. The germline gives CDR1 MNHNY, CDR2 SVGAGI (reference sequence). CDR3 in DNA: TGTGCCAGCAGGGAAAACAGCTACGAGCAGTACTTC. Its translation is CASRENSYEQYF.

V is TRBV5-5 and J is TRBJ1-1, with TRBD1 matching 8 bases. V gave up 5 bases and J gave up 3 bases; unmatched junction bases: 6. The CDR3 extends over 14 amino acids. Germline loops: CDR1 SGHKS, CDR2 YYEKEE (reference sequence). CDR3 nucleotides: TGTGCCAGCAGACCCGGGACAGGACACACTGAAGCTTTCTTT. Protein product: CASRPGTGHTEAFF. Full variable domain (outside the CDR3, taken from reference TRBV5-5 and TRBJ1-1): DAGVTQSPTHLIKTRGQQVTLRCSPISGHKSVSWYQQVLGQGPQFIFQYYEKEERGRGNFPDRFSARQFPNYSSELNVNALLLGDSALYLCASRPGTGHTEAFFGQGTRLTVV.

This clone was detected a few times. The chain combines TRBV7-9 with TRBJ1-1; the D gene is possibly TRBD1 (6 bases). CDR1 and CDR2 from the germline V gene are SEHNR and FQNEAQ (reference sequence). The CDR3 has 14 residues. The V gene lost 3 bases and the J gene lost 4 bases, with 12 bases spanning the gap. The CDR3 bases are TGTGCCAGCAGCTTTACACAGGGTGGCACTGAAGCTTTCTTT. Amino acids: CASSFTQGGTEAFF.

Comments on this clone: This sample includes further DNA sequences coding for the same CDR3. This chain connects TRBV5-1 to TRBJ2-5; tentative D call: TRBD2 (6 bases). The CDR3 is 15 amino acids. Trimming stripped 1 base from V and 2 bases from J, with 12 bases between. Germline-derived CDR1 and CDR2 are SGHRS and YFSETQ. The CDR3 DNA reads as TGCGCCAGCAGCTTGACCGGACTACCACAAGAGACCCAGTACTTC. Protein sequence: CASSLTGLPQETQYF. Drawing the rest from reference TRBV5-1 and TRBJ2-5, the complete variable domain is KAGVTQTPRYLIKTRGQQVTLSCSPISGHRSVSWYQQTPGQGLQFLFEYFSETQRNKGNFPGRFSGRQFSNSRSEMNVSTLELGDSALYLCASSLTGLPQETQYFGPGTRLLVL.

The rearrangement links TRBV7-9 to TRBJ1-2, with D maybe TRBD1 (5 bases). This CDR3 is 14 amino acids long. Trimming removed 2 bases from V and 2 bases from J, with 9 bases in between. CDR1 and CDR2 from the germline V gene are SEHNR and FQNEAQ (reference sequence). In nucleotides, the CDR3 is TGTGCCAGCAGCTTATTGACAGAGAACTATGGCTACACCTTC. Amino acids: CASSLLTENYGYTF.

The CDR3 DNA reads as TGCGCCAGCAGCTTGGTTCCAGGGGTCCAAGAGACCCAGTACTTC. Translated, it gives CASSLVPGVQETQYF. The chain has TRBV5-1 and TRBJ2-5; weak D call: TRBD1 (6 bases). V lost 0 bases and J 1 base, leaving 10 bases between the germline ends. This CDR3 spans 15 amino acids. In germline, CDR1 is SGHRS, CDR2 YFSETQ.

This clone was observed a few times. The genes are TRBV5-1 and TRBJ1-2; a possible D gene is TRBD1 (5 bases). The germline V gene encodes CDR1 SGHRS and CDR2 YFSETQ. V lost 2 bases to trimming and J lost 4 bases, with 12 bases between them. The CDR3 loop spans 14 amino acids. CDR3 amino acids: CASSLNQGGYGYTF. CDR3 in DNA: TGCGCCAGCAGCTTAAATCAGGGCGGCTATGGCTACACCTTC.

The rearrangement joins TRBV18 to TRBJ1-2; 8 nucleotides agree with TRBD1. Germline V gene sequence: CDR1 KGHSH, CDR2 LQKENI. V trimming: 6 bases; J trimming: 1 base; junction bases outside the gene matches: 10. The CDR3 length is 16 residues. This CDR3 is CASSPQGTGGNYGYTF. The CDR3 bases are TGTGCCAGCTCGCCCCAAGGAACAGGGGGTAACTATGGCTACACCTTC.

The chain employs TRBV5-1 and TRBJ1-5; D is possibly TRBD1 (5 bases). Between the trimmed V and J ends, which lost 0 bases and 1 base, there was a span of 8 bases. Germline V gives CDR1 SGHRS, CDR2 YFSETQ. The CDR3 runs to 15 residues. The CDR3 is CASSLGQSSNQPQHF. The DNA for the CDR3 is TGCGCCAGCAGCTTGGGACAGTCAAGCAATCAGCCCCAGCATTTT. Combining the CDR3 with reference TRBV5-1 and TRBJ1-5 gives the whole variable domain KAGVTQTPRYLIKTRGQQVTLSCSPISGHRSVSWYQQTPGQGLQFLFEYFSETQRNKGNFPGRFSGRQFSNSRSEMNVSTLELGDSALYLCASSLGQSSNQPQHFGDGTRLSIL.

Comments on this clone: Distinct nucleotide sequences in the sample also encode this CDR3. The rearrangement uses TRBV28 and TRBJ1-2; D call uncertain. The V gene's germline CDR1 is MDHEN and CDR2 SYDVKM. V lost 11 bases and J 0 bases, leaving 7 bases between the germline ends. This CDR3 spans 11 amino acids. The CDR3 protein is CASSSNYGYTF. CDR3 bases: TGTGCCTCCTCGTCTAACTATGGCTACACCTTC.

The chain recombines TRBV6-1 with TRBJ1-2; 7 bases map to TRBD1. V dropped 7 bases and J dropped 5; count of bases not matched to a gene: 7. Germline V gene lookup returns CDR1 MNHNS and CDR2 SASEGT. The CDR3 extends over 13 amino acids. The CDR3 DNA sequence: TGTGCCAGCAACCCGACAGGGCTGTATGGCTACACCTTC. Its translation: CASNPTGLYGYTF.

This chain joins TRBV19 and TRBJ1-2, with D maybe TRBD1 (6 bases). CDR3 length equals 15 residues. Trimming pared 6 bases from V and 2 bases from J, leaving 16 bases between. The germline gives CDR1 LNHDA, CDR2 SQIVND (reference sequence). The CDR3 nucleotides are TGTGCCAGTAGCCATTTCCGACAGGACAACTATGGCTACACCTTC. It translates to CASSHFRQDNYGYTF.

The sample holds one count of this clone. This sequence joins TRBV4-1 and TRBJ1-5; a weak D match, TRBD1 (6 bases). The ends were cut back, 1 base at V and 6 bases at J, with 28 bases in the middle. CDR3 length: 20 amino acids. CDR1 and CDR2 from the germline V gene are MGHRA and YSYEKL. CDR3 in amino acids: CASSQGSQLGGPRFGQPQHF. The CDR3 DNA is TGCGCCAGCAGCCAAGGAAGTCAGTTAGGGGGACCCCGATTTGGTCAGCCCCAGCATTTT.

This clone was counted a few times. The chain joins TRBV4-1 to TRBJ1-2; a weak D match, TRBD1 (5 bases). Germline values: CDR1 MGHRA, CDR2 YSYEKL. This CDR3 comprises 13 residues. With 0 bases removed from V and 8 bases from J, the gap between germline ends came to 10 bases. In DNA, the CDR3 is TGCGCCAGCAGCCAAGATCAGCGGGGCGGCTACACCTTC. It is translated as CASSQDQRGGYTF.